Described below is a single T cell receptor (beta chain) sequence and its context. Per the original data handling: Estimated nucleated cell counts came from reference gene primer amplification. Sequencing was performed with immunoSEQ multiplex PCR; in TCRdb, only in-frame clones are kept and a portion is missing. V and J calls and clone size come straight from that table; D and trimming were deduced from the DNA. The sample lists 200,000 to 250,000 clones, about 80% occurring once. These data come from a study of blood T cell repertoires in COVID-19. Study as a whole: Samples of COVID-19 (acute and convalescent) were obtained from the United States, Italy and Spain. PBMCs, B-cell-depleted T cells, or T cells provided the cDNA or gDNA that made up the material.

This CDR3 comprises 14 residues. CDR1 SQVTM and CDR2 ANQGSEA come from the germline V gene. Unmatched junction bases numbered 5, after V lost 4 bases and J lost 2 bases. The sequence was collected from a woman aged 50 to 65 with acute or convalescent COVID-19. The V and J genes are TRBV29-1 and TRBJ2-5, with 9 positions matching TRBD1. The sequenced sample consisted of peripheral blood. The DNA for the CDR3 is TGCAGCGTTGCCTCCGGGACAGGGCAAGAGACCCAGTACTTC. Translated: CSVASGTGQETQYF.